This TCR beta chain is from a study of PD-1 blockade in classical Hodgkin lymphoma. Trimming stripped 10 bases from V and 5 bases from J, with 8 bases between. CDR1 MNHEY and CDR2 SVGAGI come from the germline V gene. The CDR3 spans 11 residues. Using immunoSEQ multiplex PCR, the repertoire was profiled, and TCRdb retains in-frame clones only, with some absent. The sample includes tens of thousands of clones, 88% of them seen just once. Each patient experienced a relapse that followed autologous stem cell transplantation, and brentuximab vedotin exposure varied. Each best response was a complete response, a partial response or progressive disease.

The V gene is TRBV6-5, the J gene TRBJ2-2; D is unresolved. The input for sequencing was peripheral blood mononuclear cells (PBMCs), taken at baseline. The sequence came from a human donor with classical Hodgkin lymphoma. The CDR3 sequence: CAIGQTGELFF. CDR3 sequence (DNA): TGTGCCATCGGGCAAACCGGGGAGCTGTTTTTT.